Shown below are 21 T cell receptor beta chains from a single sample sequenced in a study of blood T cell repertoires in COVID-19. The table came from immunoSEQ multiplex PCR; TCRdb's copy has only in-frame clones and leaves some out. The table has about 340,000 clones, about 83% seen once. Material for sequencing was peripheral blood. These receptors were collected from a man aged 25-45 years with active or convalescent COVID-19.

The J gene is TRBJ2-3, the V gene TRBV4-3, with a tentative D call TRBD2 (6 bases). CDR3 length: 17 amino acids. Looked up from germline, CDR1 is LGHNA and CDR2 is YSLEER. Trimming took 1 base from V and 0 from J, leaving 14 bases between them. CDR3 region: CASSQAPGLSSTDTQYF. The CDR3 bases are TGCGCCAGCAGCCAAGCTCCGGGACTTTCTAGCACAGATACGCAGTATTTT.

The CDR3 nucleotides read TGTGCCAGCAAAAAGAGCCTAAACACTGAAGCTTTCTTT. Translation gives CASKKSLNTEAFF. This chain joins TRBV2 and TRBJ1-1; D remains ambiguous. Trimming took 7 bases from V and 2 from J, leaving 11 bases between them. This CDR3 is built from 13 residues. Per the germline V gene, CDR1 is SNHLY and CDR2 is FYNNEI.

V and J are TRBV30 and TRBJ2-7; TRBD1 agrees at 11 bases. After removal of 5 bases from V and 4 bases from J, the junction contained 4 bases not matched to a gene. Germline assignment: CDR1 GTSNPN and CDR2 SVGIG (reference sequence). CDR3 length equals 13 residues. The CDR3 loop reads CAWGGQGGYEQYF. CDR3 nucleotides: TGTGCCTGGGGGGGACAGGGGGGTTACGAGCAGTACTTC.

The chain links TRBV5-1 to TRBJ2-2; D unclear. Trimming removed 2 bases at V and 7 bases at J, with 6 bases between. Germline loops: CDR1 SGHRS, CDR2 YFSETQ. The CDR3 loop spans 12 amino acids. The CDR3, as DNA: TGCGCCAGCAGCTTCTCTGTCGGGGAGCTGTTTTTT. Translation: CASSFSVGELFF.

The chain recombines TRBV7-8 with TRBJ2-7; 7 bases line up with TRBD2. V trimming: 5 bases; J trimming: 9 bases; junction bases outside the gene matches: 16. Germline CDR1 is SGHVS and CDR2 is FQNEAQ. This CDR3 is 15 amino acids long. CDR3 sequence: CASSRGPSTGGAQYF. CDR3 DNA sequence: TGTGCCAGCAGCCGGGGACCCAGTACGGGGGGTGCGCAGTACTTC.

This clone was seen only a few times. This rearrangement joins TRBV6-5 to TRBJ2-3; unclear D gene. The CDR3 runs 10 residues. Germline values: CDR1 MNHEY, CDR2 SVGAGI. The V and J ends lost 7 bases and 4 bases respectively, with 3 bases between them. CDR3 sequence: CASTADTQYF. Written as DNA, the CDR3 is TGTGCCAGCACGGCAGATACGCAGTATTTT.

The CDR3, as DNA: TGTGCCAGCAGCTCCCCAACCGGGACAGGGGTCGGCCAGCCCCAGCATTTT. It translates to CASSSPTGTGVGQPQHF. The chain is built from TRBV7-2 and TRBJ1-5; TRBD1 aligns across 10 bases. After removal of 4 bases from V and 7 bases from J, the junction contained 13 bases not matched to a gene. The CDR3 has 17 amino acids. Germline V gives CDR1 SGHTA, CDR2 FQGNSA. Full variable domain (remainder filled in from reference TRBV7-2 and TRBJ1-5): GAGVSQSPSNKVTEKGKDVELRCDPISGHTALYWYRQSLGQGLEFLIYFQGNSAPDKSGLPSDRFSAERTGGSVSTLTIQRTQQEDSAVYLCASSSPTGTGVGQPQHFGDGTRLSIL.

The chain combines TRBV4-1 with TRBJ1-6; 8 bases agree with TRBD1. This CDR3 has 15 residues. Germline V gives CDR1 MGHRA, CDR2 YSYEKL. Trimming removed 5 bases from V and 7 bases from J; junction bases left unmatched: 7. The CDR3: CASSEKDRENSPLHF. DNA of the CDR3: TGCGCCAGCAGCGAAAAGGACAGGGAAAATTCACCCCTCCACTTT.

The chain uses TRBV10-3 and TRBJ1-1; D uncertain. Germline V gene lookup returns CDR1 ENHRY and CDR2 SYGVKD. This CDR3 has 12 residues. V gave up 6 bases and J gave up 3 bases, with 8 bases separating them. In nucleotides, the CDR3 is TGTGCCATCAGGGGCGGGGACACTGAAGCTTTCTTT. Residues: CAIRGGDTEAFF.

The count of this clone is one. V gene TRBV7-2 combines with J gene TRBJ2-7; 8 bases are a match to TRBD2. Germline CDR1 is SGHTA and CDR2 is FQGNSA. Losses at the gene ends were 8 bases for V and 4 bases for J; bases not matched to a gene: 10. The CDR3 has 14 residues. CDR3 in DNA: TGTGCCAGCGGGTCAGCGGGAGCCACTTACGAGCAGTACTTC. Translated: CASGSAGATYEQYF.

The chain recombines TRBV5-1 with TRBJ1-4; D gene unclear. V lost 1 base and J lost 8, with 12 bases in between. CDR1 and CDR2 from the germline V gene are SGHRS and YFSETQ. The CDR3 consists of 14 residues. The CDR3 loop is CASSLKGGSEKLFF. Written as DNA, the CDR3 is TGCGCCAGCAGCTTGAAGGGAGGAAGCGAAAAACTGTTTTTT. The full variable domain, its missing parts supplied by reference TRBV5-1 and TRBJ1-4, is KAGVTQTPRYLIKTRGQQVTLSCSPISGHRSVSWYQQTPGQGLQFLFEYFSETQRNKGNFPGRFSGRQFSNSRSEMNVSTLELGDSALYLCASSLKGGSEKLFFGSGTQLSVL.

This chain connects TRBV6-6 to TRBJ2-2; D remains ambiguous. V was pared by 2 bases and J by 1 base, with 2 bases between. CDR1 and CDR2 from the germline V gene are MNHNY and SVGAGI (reference sequence). This CDR3 has 13 residues. CDR3 region: CASSYQNTGELFF. CDR3 sequence (DNA): TGTGCCAGCAGTTACCAGAACACCGGGGAGCTGTTTTTT.

The V and J genes are TRBV5-1 and TRBJ1-6, with 10 positions matching TRBD1. The germline gives CDR1 SGHRS, CDR2 YFSETQ. V shed 0 bases and J 9 bases; nucleotides not matched to a gene: 0. The CDR3 has 14 amino acids. CDR3 residues: CASSLGDRGSPLHF. Written as DNA, the CDR3 is TGCGCCAGCAGCTTGGGGGACAGGGGTTCACCCCTCCACTTT.

The J gene is TRBJ2-5, the V gene TRBV5-1, with TRBD2 matching over 14 bases. This CDR3 has 18 residues. The V gene end was trimmed by 2 bases and the J gene end by 2 bases; junction bases not matched to a gene: 8. Per germline, CDR1 SGHRS and CDR2 YFSETQ. CDR3 region: CASSFLFRLAGGQETQYF. The DNA for the CDR3 is TGCGCCAGCAGCTTTCTATTCCGACTAGCGGGGGGGCAAGAGACCCAGTACTTC. Full variable domain (remainder filled in from reference TRBV5-1 and TRBJ2-5): KAGVTQTPRYLIKTRGQQVTLSCSPISGHRSVSWYQQTPGQGLQFLFEYFSETQRNKGNFPGRFSGRQFSNSRSEMNVSTLELGDSALYLCASSFLFRLAGGQETQYFGPGTRLLVL.

V gene TRBV5-1 combines with J gene TRBJ1-3; TRBD1 agrees at 10 bases. Germline values: CDR1 SGHRS, CDR2 YFSETQ. The CDR3 length is 16 residues. Trimming cost V 0 bases and J 4 bases; bases outside gene matches: 4. DNA for the CDR3: TGCGCCAGCAGCTTGGGACAGGGGGCTAACGGAAACACCATATATTTT. Protein product: CASSLGQGANGNTIYF.

The CDR3 nucleotides read TGTGCCTTAAGGACAGGGGGCCTATATAATTCACCCCTCCACTTT. This codes for CALRTGGLYNSPLHF. The rearrangement uses TRBV30 and TRBJ1-6; 11 nucleotides line up with TRBD1. The CDR3 consists of 15 residues. The ends lost 7 bases at V and 4 bases at J; junction bases unmatched: 6. Germline V CDR1 and CDR2: GTSNPN, SVGIG (reference sequence). The full variable domain, in which reference TRBV30 and TRBJ1-6 provide the parts outside the CDR3, is SQTIHQWPATLVQPVGSPLSLECTVEGTSNPNLYWYRQAAGRGLQLLFYSVGIGQISSEVPQNLSASRPQDRQFILSSKKLLLSDSGFYLCALRTGGLYNSPLHFGNGTRLTVT.

The chain employs TRBV30 and TRBJ2-5; the D gene is possibly TRBD2 (5 bases). Germline loops: CDR1 GTSNPN, CDR2 SVGIG (reference sequence). The CDR3 loop spans 13 amino acids. The V end was cut by 2 bases, the J end by 2 bases, with 9 bases between. For the CDR3, the DNA is TGTGCCTGGAGTTCCGGGATACAAGAGACCCAGTACTTC. Its protein is CAWSSGIQETQYF.

This rearrangement joins TRBV2 to TRBJ2-5; 8 nucleotides agree with TRBD2. The V and J ends lost 8 bases and 5 bases, in that order; junction bases with no gene match: 10. Germline lookup yields CDR1 SNHLY and CDR2 FYNNEI. CDR3 length: 14 amino acids. CDR3: CASSKRELGETQYF. CDR3 DNA: TGTGCCAGCTCTAAGCGGGAGCTTGGCGAGACCCAGTACTTC. Full variable domain (missing parts from reference TRBV2 and TRBJ2-5): EPEVTQTPSHQVTQMGQEVILRCVPISNHLYFYWYRQILGQKVEFLVSFYNNEISEKSEIFDDQFSVERPDGSNFTLKIRSTKLEDSAMYFCASSKRELGETQYFGPGTRLLVL.

With respect to this clone: Other DNA sequences from this sample encode an identical CDR3 as well. The chain combines TRBV11-3 with TRBJ2-1; D is undetermined. CDR3 size: 13 residues. Trimming took 1 base from V and 5 from J, leaving 6 bases between them. Germline V gene lookup returns CDR1 SGHNT and CDR2 YENEEA. CDR3 loop: CASSLGRNNEQFF. The CDR3 DNA reads TGTGCCAGCAGCTTAGGGCGGAACAATGAGCAGTTCTTC.

The chain employs TRBV6-2 or TRBV6-3 and TRBJ1-3; D ambiguous. The CDR3 loop spans 14 amino acids. The germline gives CDR1 MNHEY, CDR2 SVGEGT. Trimming took off 0 bases at V and 5 bases at J, with 8 bases between the two ends. The CDR3 region has the DNA TGTGCCAGCAGTTACTCGTCACAGCGAAACACCATATATTTT. This codes for CASSYSSQRNTIYF.

This chain links TRBV6-2 or TRBV6-3 with TRBJ1-2; tentative D call: TRBD1 (5 bases). The V gene's germline CDR1 is MNHEY and CDR2 SVGEGT. V lost 2 bases and J 4 bases, leaving 11 bases between the germline ends. The CDR3 consists of 14 residues. CDR3 DNA: TGTGCCAGCAGTTACAGGGGAAGGTCCTATGGCTACACCTTC. Its translation is CASSYRGRSYGYTF.